This entry describes one TCR beta chain. This sample stems from a study of cytomegalovirus exposure and HLA in healthy donors. Use of 60 Vbeta and 13 Jbeta primers characterized the PCR. Repertoires were generated with immunoSEQ multiplex PCR, while TCRdb's copy carries only in-frame clones and drops some. The sample has approximately 100,000 clones; over 60% are singletons. Germline V gene sequence: CDR1 KGHSH, CDR2 LQKENI. The junction had 3 bases not matched to a gene; V was cut back by 4 bases and J by 10 bases. This CDR3 comprises 13 residues. This clonotype was sampled from a female donor in good health and CMV-seronegative. The chain links TRBV18 to TRBJ1-6; 8 nucleotides match TRBD1. Sequencing used PBMCs. The CDR3 coding sequence is TGTGCCAGCTCACAGGACAGGGACTCACCCCTCCACTTT. This sequence encodes CASSQDRDSPLHF.